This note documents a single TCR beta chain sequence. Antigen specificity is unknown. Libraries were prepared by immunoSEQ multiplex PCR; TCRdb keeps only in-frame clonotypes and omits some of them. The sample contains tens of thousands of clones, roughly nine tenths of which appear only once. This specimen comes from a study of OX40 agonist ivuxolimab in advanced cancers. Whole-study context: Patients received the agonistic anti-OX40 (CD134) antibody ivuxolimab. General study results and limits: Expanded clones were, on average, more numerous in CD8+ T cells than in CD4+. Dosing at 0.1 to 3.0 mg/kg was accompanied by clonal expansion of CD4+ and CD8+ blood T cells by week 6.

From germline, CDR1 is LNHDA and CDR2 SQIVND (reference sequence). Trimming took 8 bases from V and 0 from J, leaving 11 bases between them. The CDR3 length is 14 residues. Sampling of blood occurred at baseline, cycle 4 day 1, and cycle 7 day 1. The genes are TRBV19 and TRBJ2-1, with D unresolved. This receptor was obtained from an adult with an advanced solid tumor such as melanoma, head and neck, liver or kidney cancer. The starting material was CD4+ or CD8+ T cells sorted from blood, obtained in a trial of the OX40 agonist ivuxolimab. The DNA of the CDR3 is TGTGCCAGTGGAAAAATCGGCTCCTACAATGAGCAGTTCTTC. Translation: CASGKIGSYNEQFF.